Each of the 27 T cell receptor beta chains below was sequenced from the same sample in a study of immune heterogeneity within non-small cell lung tumors. Template material comprised bulk tumor genomic DNA at about 660 ng per sample. Primary tumors were biopsied several times each, far apart, intraoperatively. The patients were newly diagnosed with non-small cell lung cancer, had not been treated, and had curative surgery. A multiplex PCR containing 32 V primers and 13 J primers was used to amplify TCR beta CDR3. TCRdb called the multiplex PCR reads again in MiXCR, with one record for every CDR3 protein. The sample lists about 15,000 distinct CDR3 sequences, less than 35% seen once, with roughly 4% in the top ten. Sequencing used lung tumor tissue. Receptors were obtained from a man between 40 and 49 years old with non-small cell lung cancer.

Many counts were recorded for this clonotype. V gene TRBV11-2 combines with J gene TRBJ2-1, with unresolved D. This CDR3 contains 11 residues. With 5 bases removed from V and 5 bases from J, the gap between germline ends came to 4 bases. Germline loops: CDR1 SGHAT, CDR2 FQNNGV. CDR3 sequence reads: CASSRDNEQFF. The DNA for the CDR3 is TGTGCCAGCAGCAGAGACAATGAGCAGTTCTTC.

Regarding this clonotype: A junction end diverges from the germline sequence, so it may reflect a read error. The chain joins TRBV20-1 to TRBJ2-7; TRBD2 aligns across 16 bases. CDR3 length equals 16 residues. Per germline, CDR1 DFQATT and CDR2 SNEGSKA (reference sequence). CDR3 bases: TGCAGTGCTGTGGGACTAGCGGGAGGGCCTGCGTACGCGCAGTACTTC. This sequence encodes CSAVGLAGGPAYAQYF.

Concerning this clonotype: This may arise from a read error, as a much more abundant clone is one base away. The J gene is TRBJ2-7, the V gene TRBV2, with 8 bases aligning to TRBD1. CDR1 SNHLY and CDR2 FYNNEI come from the germline V gene. This CDR3 region has 14 residues. After removal of 8 bases from V and 6 bases from J, the junction contained 12 bases not matched to a gene. The chain's CDR3 is CASSRDRLGSEQYF. CDR3 in DNA: TGTGCCAGCTCCCGGGACAGGTTGGGCAGCGAGCAGTACTTC.

Worth noting for this clonotype: A read error may be the cause here, since a much bigger clone is one base away. The chain has TRBV10-1 and TRBJ2-1, with 10 nucleotides matching TRBD1. This CDR3 spans 16 amino acids. Germline V lookup: CDR1 WNHNN, CDR2 SYGVQD (reference sequence). The CDR3 reads CSSSLVPGQGYNEQFF. The CDR3 region has the DNA TGCTCCAGCAGTCTCGTCCCGGGACAGGGGTACAATGAGCAGTTCTTC.

This clonotype has just a few counts. This chain links TRBV18 with TRBJ2-2; TRBD2 might be the D (5 bases). CDR1 and CDR2 (germline): KGHSH, LQKENI. This CDR3 comprises 15 residues. The V gene lost 2 bases and the J gene lost 3 bases, with 10 bases spanning the gap. The CDR3 DNA follows: TGTGCCAGCTCACCAAGGAGGAGAGACACCGGGGAGCTGTTTTTT. Amino acids: CASSPRRRDTGELFF.

As regards this clonotype: Given a much more abundant clone one base away, this may be a read error. The chain is built from TRBV20-1 and TRBJ1-2; TRBD1 aligns across 8 bases. The CDR3 runs to 13 residues. Per the germline V gene, CDR1 is DFQATT and CDR2 is SNEGSKA (reference sequence). CDR3 protein: CSARVTGGSGCTF. The CDR3 bases are TGCAGTGCTAGAGTTACAGGGGGAAGTGGCTGCACCTTC.

The chain carries TRBV11-3 and TRBJ2-3; 9 nucleotides match TRBD1. The CDR3 sequence is 16 residues long. V was pared by 6 bases and J by 11 bases, with 18 bases of the junction left unmatched. Germline-derived CDR1 and CDR2 are SGHNT and YENEEA. The CDR3 protein is CASRGGQGILISEQYF. The CDR3, as DNA: TGTGCCAGCAGAGGTGGACAGGGGATCCTTATCTCTGAGCAGTATTTT.

The rearrangement joins TRBV7-3 to TRBJ2-1; D not resolved. This CDR3 spans 14 amino acids. Per germline, CDR1 SGHTA and CDR2 FQGTGA. The ends were cut back, 1 base at V and 6 bases at J, with 10 bases in the middle. CDR3 residues: CASSLRVDGNEQFF. The CDR3, as DNA: TGTGCCAGCAGCTTAAGGGTTGATGGCAATGAGCAGTTCTTC. The whole variable domain, filled in from reference TRBV7-3 and TRBJ2-1, reads GAGVSQTPSNKVTEKGKYVELRCDPISGHTALYWYRQSLGQGPEFLIYFQGTGAADDSGLPNDRFFAVRPEGSVSTLKIQRTERGDSAVYLCASSLRVDGNEQFFGPGTRLTVL.

The chain joins TRBV2 to TRBJ2-5; 8 bases agree with TRBD1. Germline assignment: CDR1 SNHLY and CDR2 FYNNEI. The CDR3 loop spans 16 amino acids. V was clipped by 0 bases and J by 3 bases; unmatched bases: 6. CDR3 in DNA: TGTGCCAGCAGTGAAGCTCGAGGACAGGGCAAAGAGACCCAGTACTTC. Residues: CASSEARGQGKETQYF.

Points on this clonotype: Since a much larger clone is just one base distant, this may be a read error. This chain uses TRBV20-1 with TRBJ2-7, with 10 nucleotides matching TRBD2. The CDR3 spans 16 residues. The V gene's germline CDR1 is DFQATT and CDR2 SNEGSKA (reference sequence). In nucleotides, the CDR3 is TGCAGTGCTAGAGGTGAACTAGCGGGATTCTCCTACGAGCATTACTTC. Protein sequence: CSARGELAGFSYEHYF.

This clonotype was picked up many times. The rearrangement links TRBV6-6 to TRBJ2-6; D unresolved. This CDR3 is 15 amino acids long. The germline CDR1 and CDR2 sequences are MNHNY and SVGAGI (reference sequence). V was cut by 2 bases and J by 1 base, with 6 bases left in between. CDR3 region: CASSYTLSGANVLTF. The DNA of the CDR3 is TGTGCCAGCAGTTACACCCTTTCTGGGGCCAACGTCCTGACTTTC.

In its sample, this clonotype ranks as medium-sized. The gene calls are TRBV11-2 and TRBJ2-5; D is perhaps TRBD2 (5 bases). V shed 1 base and J shed 5 bases, with 17 bases lying between them. This CDR3 contains 16 residues. Germline loops: CDR1 SGHAT, CDR2 FQNNGV. The CDR3 here is CASSLGVASTRETQYF. CDR3 nucleotides: TGTGCCAGCAGCTTAGGGGTAGCGTCCACCAGGGAGACCCAGTACTTC.

This chain links TRBV27 with TRBJ1-1; maybe TRBD1 (5 bases). This CDR3 comprises 16 residues. In germline, CDR1 is MNHEY, CDR2 SMNVEV (reference sequence). V lost 8 bases to trimming and J lost 5 bases, with 24 bases between them. The CDR3: CASFRGGGYLSTEAFF. CDR3 coding DNA: TGTGCCAGCTTCCGTGGCGGGGGGTACTTAAGTACTGAAGCTTTCTTT.

In its sample, this clonotype was seen many times. The rearrangement links TRBV3-1 to TRBJ1-2; no clear D gene. Germline lookup yields CDR1 LGHDT and CDR2 YNNKEL (reference sequence). Trimming took off 0 bases at V and 7 bases at J, with 9 bases between the two ends. The CDR3 has 13 residues. CDR3 sequence: CASSQEPGSGYTF. Written as DNA, the CDR3 is TGTGCCAGCAGCCAAGAACCGGGGTCTGGCTACACCTTC.

By sample share, this clonotype is medium-sized. The rearrangement joins TRBV19 to TRBJ2-3; D is perhaps TRBD2 (6 bases). Trimming took 5 bases from V and 5 from J, leaving 11 bases between them. Germline V gene sequence: CDR1 LNHDA, CDR2 SQIVND (reference sequence). CDR3 length: 13 residues. The CDR3 DNA follows: TGTGCCAGTAGTGTGGGAGGAGTAGATACGCAGTATTTT. Protein product: CASSVGGVDTQYF.

The J gene is TRBJ2-7, the V gene TRBV5-1; TRBD2 agrees at 7 bases. J was trimmed by 2 bases and V by 0 bases; bases with no gene match: 5. CDR1 is SGHRS and CDR2 is YFSETQ in the germline V gene. The CDR3 is 15 residues long. CDR3 region: CASSLDGGGAYEQYF. Here the CDR3 DNA reads TGCGCCAGCAGCTTGGATGGCGGGGGAGCCTACGAGCAGTACTTC.

This sequence joins TRBV6-1 and TRBJ2-4, with D maybe TRBD1 (7 bases). Trimming pared 6 bases from V and 0 bases from J, leaving 15 bases between. Per germline, CDR1 MNHNS and CDR2 SASEGT. The CDR3 is 16 amino acids. This chain's CDR3 is CASSQGGLLAKNIQYF. DNA of the CDR3: TGTGCCAGCAGCCAGGGGGGATTACTAGCCAAAAACATTCAGTACTTC.

A word on this clonotype: One end of the junction fails to match germline, which may point to a read error. The J gene is TRBJ2-6, the V gene TRBV6-1, with D perhaps TRBD1 (6 bases). The length of the CDR3 is 20 residues. Per germline, CDR1 MNHNS and CDR2 SASEGT. Written as DNA, the CDR3 is TGTGCCAGCAGTGACTTGTATGGGACACCGACCAGCTCTGGGGACAACGTCCTGACTTTC. It yields the protein CASSDLYGTPTSSGDNVLTF.

This clonotype was detected only a few times. A much larger clone sits a single nucleotide away, making a read error possible. Because the CDR3 is missing its conserved closing phenylalanine or tryptophan, this is likely a read error. J is TRBJ2-7 and V is TRBV12-3 or TRBV12-4; no definite D call. The CDR3 is made up of 11 amino acids. Trimming removed 6 bases from V and 5 bases from J, with 8 bases in between. CDR3 nucleotide sequence: TGTGCCAGCAGCCTGACGAACGAGCAGTACCTC. Residues: CASSLTNEQYL.

A word on this clonotype: A single base separates this from a much larger clone, so it may be a read error. The chain uses TRBV11-2 and TRBJ1-2; D unclear. CDR1 and CDR2 (germline): SGHAT, FQNNGV. The CDR3 runs to 13 residues. In nucleotides, the CDR3 is TGTGCCAGCAGCCAGGACCGTAACTATTGCTACACCTTC. Protein sequence: CASSQDRNYCYTF.

Points on this clonotype: Germline is not matched at one junction end, which may reflect a read error. This chain joins TRBV5-1 and TRBJ1-3; D is possibly TRBD1 (5 bases). CDR3 length: 15 residues. CDR1 is SGHRS, CDR2 YFSETQ, per germline. In nucleotides, the CDR3 is TGCGCCAACAGCACGGGACTCGGCTCTGGAAACACCATATATTTT. Residues: CANSTGLGSGNTIYF.

With respect to this clonotype: A much larger clone sits a single nucleotide away, making a read error possible. This chain uses TRBV9 with TRBJ1-6; 7 positions match TRBD1. Germline V gene data show CDR1 as SGDLS and CDR2 as YYNGEE. Trimming removed 4 bases from V and 6 bases from J; junction bases left unmatched: 7. The CDR3 loop spans 15 amino acids. The DNA of the CDR3 is TGTGCCAGCAGCATGAAGGCAGGGGGTAATTCACCCCTCCACTTT. Amino acids: CASSMKAGGNSPLHF.

This clonotype was seen more than once but under ten times. The rearrangement links TRBV7-9 to TRBJ2-2; 11 bases fit TRBD2. This CDR3 spans 16 amino acids. V shed 5 bases, J shed 6 bases, and the junction held 8 bases outside the gene matches. The germline V gene encodes CDR1 SEHNR and CDR2 FQNEAQ (reference sequence). The CDR3 nucleotides read TGTGCCAGCAGCGAACGACTAGCGGGATGGTCCGGGGAGCTGTTTTTT. This codes for CASSERLAGWSGELFF. The full variable domain, with the rest looked up from reference TRBV7-9 and TRBJ2-2, is DTGVSQNPRHKITKRGQNVTFRCDPISEHNRLYWYRQTLGQGPEFLTYFQNEAQLEKSRLLSDRFSAERPKGSFSTLEIQRTEQGDSAMYLCASSERLAGWSGELFFGEGSRLTVL.

This clonotype was seen many times. The chain uses TRBV20-1 and TRBJ2-7; 8 bases match TRBD1. CDR1 and CDR2 (germline): DFQATT, SNEGSKA (reference sequence). Trimming cost V 4 bases and J 4 bases; bases outside gene matches: 6. The CDR3 loop spans 13 amino acids. This CDR3 is CSAMQGAGYEQYF. CDR3 DNA sequence: TGCAGTGCTATGCAGGGGGCGGGATACGAGCAGTACTTC.

About this clonotype: A much larger clone differs by one base, so this may be a read error. The rearrangement joins TRBV20-1 to TRBJ1-5; no reliable D call. Germline CDR1 is DFQATT and CDR2 is SNEGSKA (reference sequence). This CDR3 has 13 amino acids. V was pared by 0 bases and J by 5 bases, with 8 bases between. The CDR3, as DNA: TGCAGTGCTAGAGAAATGTCGGATCAGCCCCAGCATTTT. This encodes CSAREMSDQPQHF.

By sample fraction, this clonotype is medium-sized. The chain recombines TRBV12-3 or TRBV12-4 with TRBJ2-7, with a weak D call TRBD2 (6 bases). There are 11 residues in the CDR3. Between the trimmed V and J ends, which lost 4 bases and 6 bases, there was a span of 7 bases. The CDR3 loop reads CASSSGVEQYF. CDR3 in DNA: TGTGCCAGCAGTTCGGGGGTCGAGCAGTACTTC.

This clonotype has more than one count but fewer than ten. This sequence joins TRBV6-2 or TRBV6-3 and TRBJ2-2; D not certain. Trimming stripped 4 bases from V and 4 bases from J, with 1 base between. Germline V lookup: CDR1 MNHEY, CDR2 SVGEGT. This CDR3 is built from 11 residues. This CDR3 reads CASSFTGELFF. DNA for the CDR3: TGTGCCAGCAGTTTCACCGGGGAGCTGTTTTTT.